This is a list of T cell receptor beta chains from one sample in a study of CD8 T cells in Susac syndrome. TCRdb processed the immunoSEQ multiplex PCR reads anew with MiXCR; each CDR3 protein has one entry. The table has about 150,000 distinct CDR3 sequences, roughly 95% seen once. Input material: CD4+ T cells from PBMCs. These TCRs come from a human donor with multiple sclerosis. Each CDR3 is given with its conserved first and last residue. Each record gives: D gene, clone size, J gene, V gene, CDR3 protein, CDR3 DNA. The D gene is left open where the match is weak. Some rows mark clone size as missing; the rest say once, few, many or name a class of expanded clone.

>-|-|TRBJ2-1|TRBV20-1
CSARALTGLNNEQFF
TGCAGTGCTAGAGCCCTTACCGGACTGAACAATGAGCAGTTCTTC
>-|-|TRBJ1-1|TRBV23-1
CASSQSNDSVGMDTEAFF
TGCGCCAGCAGTCAATCGAATGACAGTGTGGGGATGGACACTGAAGCTTTCTTT
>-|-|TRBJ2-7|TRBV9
CASSVFQQGNEQYF
TGTGCCAGCAGCGTCTTTCAACAGGGCAACGAGCAGTACTTC
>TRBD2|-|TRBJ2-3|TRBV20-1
CSAYQSGGAGDTQYF
TGCAGTGCTTACCAAAGCGGGGGGGCGGGTGATACGCAGTATTTT
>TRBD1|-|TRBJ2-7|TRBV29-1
CSVAGQGPLGEQYF
TGCAGCGTGGCCGGACAGGGGCCTCTGGGGGAGCAGTACTTC
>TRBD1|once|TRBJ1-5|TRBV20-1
CSARIPGQINQPQHF
TGCAGTGCTAGGATCCCGGGACAGATCAATCAGCCCCAGCATTTT
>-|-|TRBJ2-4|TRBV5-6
CASSLRDLLRAKNIQYF
TGTGCCAGCAGCTTAAGGGACTTATTGCGTGCCAAAAACATTCAGTACTTC
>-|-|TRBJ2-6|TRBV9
CASSHRLFSGANVLTF
TGTGCCAGCAGCCATCGCCTTTTCTCTGGGGCCAACGTCCTGACTTTC
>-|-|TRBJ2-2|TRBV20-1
CSARDRHTGELFF
TGCAGTGCTAGAGATCGGCACACCGGGGAGCTGTTTTTT
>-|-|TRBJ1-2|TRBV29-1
CSVDMDGNYGYTF
TGCAGCGTTGATATGGACGGGAACTATGGCTACACCTTC
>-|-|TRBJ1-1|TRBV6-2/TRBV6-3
CASITLYPGNTEAFF
TGTGCCAGCATCACCCTCTATCCGGGGAACACTGAAGCTTTCTTT
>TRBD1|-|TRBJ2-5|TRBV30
CAFYRGAQETQYF
TGTGCCTTCTACAGGGGAGCCCAAGAGACCCAGTACTTC
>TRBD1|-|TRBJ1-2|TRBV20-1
CSARKTGTNYGYTF
TGCAGTGCTAGGAAGACAGGGACTAACTATGGCTACACCTTC
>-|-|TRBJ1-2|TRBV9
CASSSDLRQGMGYTF
TGTGCCAGCAGCTCTGACCTCCGGCAGGGTATGGGCTACACCTTC
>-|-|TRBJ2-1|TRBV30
CAWSSPRVNEQFF
TGTGCCTGGAGTTCTCCCCGGGTCAATGAGCAGTTCTTC
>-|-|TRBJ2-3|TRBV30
CASQGWDTDTQYF
TGTGCCTCACAGGGATGGGACACAGATACGCAGTATTTT
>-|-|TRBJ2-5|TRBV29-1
CSVDAGSEETQYF
TGCAGCGTTGACGCAGGGTCGGAGGAGACCCAGTACTTC
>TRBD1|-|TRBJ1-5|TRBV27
CASSKQGLDQPQHF
TGTGCCAGCAGTAAACAGGGGTTGGATCAGCCCCAGCATTTT
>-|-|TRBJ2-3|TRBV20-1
CSAIQGGADTQYF
TGCAGTGCTATACAGGGTGGCGCAGATACGCAGTATTTT
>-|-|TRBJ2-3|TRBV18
CASSPVGVLPADTQYF
TGTGCCAGCTCACCGGTAGGCGTACTCCCGGCAGATACGCAGTATTTT
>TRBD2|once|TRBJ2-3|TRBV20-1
CSARGPGAGGRSTDTQYF
TGCAGTGCTAGAGGGCCTGGAGCGGGGGGCCGTAGCACAGATACGCAGTATTTT
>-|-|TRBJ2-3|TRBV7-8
CASSLERPTDTQYF
TGTGCCAGCAGCTTAGAAAGGCCCACAGATACGCAGTATTTT
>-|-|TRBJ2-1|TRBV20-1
CSARGGAYNEQFF
TGCAGTGCTAGAGGGGGGGCTTACAATGAGCAGTTCTTC
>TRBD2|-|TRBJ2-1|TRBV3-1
CASSQVSGIDEQFF
TGTGCCAGCAGCCAAGTTAGCGGGATAGACGAGCAGTTCTTC
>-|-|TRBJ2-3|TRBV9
CASSTGPGTNTDTQYF
TGTGCCAGCAGCACTGGCCCCGGGACAAACACAGATACGCAGTATTTT
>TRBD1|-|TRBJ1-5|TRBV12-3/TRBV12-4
CASSTTGWQPQHF
TGTGCCAGCAGCACGACAGGGTGGCAGCCCCAGCATTTT
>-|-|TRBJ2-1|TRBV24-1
CATSDLGGDSYNEQFF
TGTGCCACCAGTGATCTGGGCGGTGACTCCTACAATGAGCAGTTCTTC
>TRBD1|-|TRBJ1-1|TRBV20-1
CSARAVQGAVNTEAFF
TGCAGTGCTAGGGCGGTCCAGGGGGCAGTGAACACTGAAGCTTTCTTT
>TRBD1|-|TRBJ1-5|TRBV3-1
CASSLGQVAQPQHF
TGTGCCAGCAGCCTAGGACAGGTGGCGCAGCCCCAGCATTTT
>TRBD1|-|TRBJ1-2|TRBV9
CASSVRPGGDYGYTF
TGTGCCAGCAGCGTCCGCCCAGGGGGCGACTATGGCTACACCTTC
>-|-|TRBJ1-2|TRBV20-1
CSARDQTAISYTF
TGCAGTGCTAGAGATCAGACAGCCATCAGCTACACCTTC
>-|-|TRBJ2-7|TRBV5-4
CASSSTYEQYF
TGTGCCAGCAGCTCCACCTACGAGCAGTACTTC
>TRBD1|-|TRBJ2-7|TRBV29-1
CSVRQGAGEQYF
TGCAGCGTCCGACAGGGGGCCGGCGAGCAGTACTTC
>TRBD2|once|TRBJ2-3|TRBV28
CASRSAGEVGTQYF
TGTGCCAGCAGGTCAGCGGGGGAGGTTGGTACGCAGTATTTT
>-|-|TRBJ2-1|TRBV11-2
CASSLGKGLSRYNEQFF
TGTGCCAGCAGCTTAGGGAAGGGGCTTTCTCGTTACAATGAGCAGTTCTTC
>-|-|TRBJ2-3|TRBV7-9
CASSFFDRDTQYF
TGTGCCAGCAGCTTTTTCGACAGGGATACGCAGTATTTT
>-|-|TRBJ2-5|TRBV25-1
CASSPGHETQYF
TGTGCCAGCAGTCCCGGGCACGAGACCCAGTACTTC
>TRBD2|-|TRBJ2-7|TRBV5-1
CASSLEGWGLAGAFYEQYF
TGCGCCAGCAGCTTGGAGGGATGGGGACTAGCGGGAGCTTTTTACGAGCAGTACTTC
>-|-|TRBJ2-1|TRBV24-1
CATSKNRGDEQFF
TGTGCCACCAGTAAAAACAGAGGGGATGAGCAGTTCTTC
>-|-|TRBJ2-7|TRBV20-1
CSARGNVRREQYF
TGCAGTGCTAGAGGAAACGTCCGGCGCGAGCAGTACTTC